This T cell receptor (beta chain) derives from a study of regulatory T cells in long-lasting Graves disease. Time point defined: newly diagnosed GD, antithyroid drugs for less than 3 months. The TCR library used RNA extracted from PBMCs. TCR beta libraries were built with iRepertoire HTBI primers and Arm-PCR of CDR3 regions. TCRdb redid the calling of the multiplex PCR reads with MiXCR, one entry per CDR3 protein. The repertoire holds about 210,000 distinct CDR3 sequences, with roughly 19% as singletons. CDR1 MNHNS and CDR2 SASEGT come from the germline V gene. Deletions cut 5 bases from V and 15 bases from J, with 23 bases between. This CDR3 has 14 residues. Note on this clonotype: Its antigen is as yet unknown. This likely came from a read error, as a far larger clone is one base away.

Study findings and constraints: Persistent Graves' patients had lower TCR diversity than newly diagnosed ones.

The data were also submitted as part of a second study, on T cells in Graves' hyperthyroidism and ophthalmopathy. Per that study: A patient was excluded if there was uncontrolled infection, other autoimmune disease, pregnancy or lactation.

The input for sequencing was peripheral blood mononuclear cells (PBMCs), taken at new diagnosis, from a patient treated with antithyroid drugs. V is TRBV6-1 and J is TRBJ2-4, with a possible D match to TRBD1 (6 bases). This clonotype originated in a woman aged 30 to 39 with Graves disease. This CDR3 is CASSRSAEGETLYF. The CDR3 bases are TGTGCCAGCAGTAGGAGTGCCGAGGGGGAGACCCTGTACTTC.